These 30 T cell receptor beta chains originate from one sample sequenced in a study of blood T cells in healthy people across ages. Sample-barcoded 5' priming and a J-beta primer mix drove a second PCR of about 7 to 11 cycles. MiXCR, applied by TCRdb to the 5' RACE reads, yields one record per CDR3 protein. The table lists a few hundred thousand distinct CDR3 sequences, roughly 29% of them singletons. The sequencing sample was made of blood. The receptors shown here come from a woman aged 65 to 85 in good health.

J is TRBJ2-2 and V is TRBV4-1; D not certain. The V gene's germline CDR1 is MGHRA and CDR2 YSYEKL. The CDR3 contains 14 residues. Between the trimmed V and J ends, which lost 4 bases and 4 bases, there was a span of 10 bases. CDR3: CASSRGFGTGELFF. Written as DNA, the CDR3 is TGCGCCAGCAGCCGTGGTTTCGGCACCGGGGAGCTGTTTTTT.

The chain employs TRBV15 and TRBJ1-4, with 7 bases that match TRBD1. The germline gives CDR1 LNHNV, CDR2 YYDKDF (reference sequence). The CDR3 covers 18 residues. J lost 7 bases, V lost 1 base, and 15 bases had no gene match. Written as DNA, the CDR3 is TGTGCCACCAGCAGAGGGCGAGGGGGCGTCCGGGATCGTGAAAAACTGTTTTTT. Translating it yields CATSRGRGGVRDREKLFF.

V is TRBV4-3 and J is TRBJ1-4, with TRBD1 as a possible D gene (5 bases). This CDR3 is 14 amino acids long. Germline V gene sequence: CDR1 LGHNA, CDR2 YSLEER. V was shortened by 0 bases and J by 8 bases, with 10 bases between the two germline ends. DNA for the CDR3: TGCGCCAGCAGCCAAGAGGTCAGGGCGGAAAAACTGTTTTTT. This sequence encodes CASSQEVRAEKLFF.

CDR3 DNA sequence: TGCAGTGCTAGTGGTCCAACAGGGGCCCCCGAATCTAACTATGGCTACACCTTC. Its translation is CSASGPTGAPESNYGYTF. The chain links TRBV20-1 to TRBJ1-2, with 7 bases fitting TRBD1. Germline V lookup: CDR1 DFQATT, CDR2 SNEGSKA (reference sequence). The V gene end was trimmed by 3 bases and the J gene end by 0 bases; junction bases not matched to a gene: 16. The CDR3 length is 18 residues.

This chain connects TRBV3-1 to TRBJ2-1, with TRBD1 identical over 8 bases. Per germline, CDR1 LGHDT and CDR2 YNNKEL (reference sequence). Trimming removed 8 bases from V and 10 bases from J; junction bases left unmatched: 13. This CDR3 has 14 residues. CDR3 in DNA: TGTGCCAGCCGGGCAGGGGGCGTAACGGCGGAGCAGTTCTTC. This codes for CASRAGGVTAEQFF.

This clonotype showed up just a few times. This chain connects TRBV20-1 to TRBJ2-7, with a possible D match to TRBD2 (5 bases). Germline V lookup: CDR1 DFQATT, CDR2 SNEGSKA (reference sequence). V shed 3 bases and J shed 7 bases, with 16 bases lying between them. The CDR3 runs to 13 residues. CDR3 DNA: TGCAGTGCTAGCGACGGACTCCGTCGAGAGCAGTACTTC. This sequence encodes CSASDGLRREQYF.

This clonotype was seen more than once but under ten times. The rearrangement joins TRBV7-8 to TRBJ2-7, with D hard to call. The CDR3 is 13 residues long. V was cut by 4 bases and J by 0 bases, with 7 bases left in between. Per the germline V gene, CDR1 is SGHVS and CDR2 is FQNEAQ. Here the CDR3 DNA reads TGTGCCAGCAGCTCTCATTCCTCCTACGAGCAGTACTTC. As protein: CASSSHSSYEQYF.

This clonotype was seen more than once but under ten times. The rearrangement joins TRBV7-2 to TRBJ2-1; D perhaps matches TRBD2 (7 bases). The CDR3 runs 14 residues. Between the trimmed V and J ends, which lost 5 bases and 6 bases, there was a span of 14 bases. CDR1 is SGHTA and CDR2 is FQGNSA in the germline V gene. The CDR3 bases are TGTGCCAGCAGCCCTCCGGGGGGCCGCAATGAGCAGTTCTTC. This gives the protein CASSPPGGRNEQFF.

The chain uses TRBV7-9 and TRBJ2-7; no definite D call. Germline loops: CDR1 SEHNR, CDR2 FQNEAQ (reference sequence). The CDR3 loop spans 12 amino acids. V shed 7 bases and J shed 4 bases, with 11 bases lying between them. CDR3 coding DNA: TGTGCCAGCACTCCGGACCGTTACGAGCAGTACTTC. It translates to CASTPDRYEQYF.

The rearrangement joins TRBV5-6 to TRBJ2-1; 7 nucleotides line up with TRBD1. Per germline, CDR1 SGHDT and CDR2 YYEEEE. The CDR3 is 16 residues long. Unmatched junction bases numbered 9, after V lost 2 bases and J lost 4 bases. The CDR3 DNA reads as TGTGCCAGCAGCTTCATAGGGGGCCGGGAATACAATGAGCAGTTCTTC. Translating gives CASSFIGGREYNEQFF. Together with reference TRBV5-6 and TRBJ2-1, the CDR3 gives the full variable domain: DAGVTQSPTHLIKTRGQQVTLRCSPKSGHDTVSWYQQALGQGPQFIFQYYEEEERQRGNFPDRFSGHQFPNYSSELNVNALLLGDSALYLCASSFIGGREYNEQFFGPGTRLTVL.

There are a few counts of this clonotype. Its ends do not fully match the called genes, so a read error is possible. The gene calls are TRBV20-1 and TRBJ2-3; maybe TRBD2 (5 bases). The CDR3 extends over 14 amino acids. Germline CDR1 is DFQATT and CDR2 is SNEGSKA (reference sequence). The chain's CDR3 is CSTRDQASTDTQYF. CDR3 in DNA: TGCAGTACTAGAGATCAGGCTAGCACAGATACGCAGTATTTT.

This clonotype was observed once. The chain joins TRBV20-1 to TRBJ2-1; D could derive from TRBD1 or TRBD2 (5 bases each). The DNA end is a closer match to TRBJ2-7, so the J assignment may be wrong. The CDR3 runs 13 residues. Germline values: CDR1 DFQATT, CDR2 SNEGSKA (reference sequence). The CDR3: CSAPSSGTSEQYF. The CDR3, as DNA: TGCAGTGCTCCTTCCTCGGGGACCTCCGAGCAGTACTTC.

This chain connects TRBV7-9 to TRBJ2-1, with D perhaps TRBD1 or TRBD2 (5 bases each). CDR1 is SEHNR, CDR2 FQNEAQ, per germline (reference sequence). The CDR3 is 14 amino acids. The V and J ends lost 8 bases and 8 bases respectively, with 19 bases between them. DNA for the CDR3: TGTGCCAGCGGGGGTAGGGAGTGGGGCGATGAGCAGTTCTTC. Translating gives CASGGREWGDEQFF.

This rearrangement joins TRBV5-5 to TRBJ1-2; D is ambiguous. The CDR3 totals 13 residues. The germline V gene encodes CDR1 SGHKS and CDR2 YYEKEE (reference sequence). The ends were cut back, 2 bases at V and 4 bases at J, with 9 bases in the middle. In DNA form, the CDR3 reads TGTGCCAGCAGCTTTAGTAGTGGCTATGGCTACACCTTC. Translated, it gives CASSFSSGYGYTF.

The chain links TRBV5-1 to TRBJ2-7, with D unclear. The end of the DNA fits TRBJ2-5 better, so the J call may be wrong. CDR1 and CDR2 (germline): SGHRS, YFSETQ. The CDR3 contains 13 residues. CDR3 protein: CASSESVEETQYF. The CDR3 bases are TGCGCCAGCAGCGAAAGCGTGGAGGAGACCCAGTACTTC.

This clonotype appeared a few times. The junction and the germline gene differ at one end; a read error may be behind it. V usage is TRBV7-9 and J usage is TRBJ1-4; the D is unclear. The CDR3 extends over 15 amino acids. Germline V gene data show CDR1 as SEHNR and CDR2 as FQNEAQ (reference sequence). The CDR3 sequence: CASSLRAVLNEELFF. CDR3 in DNA: TGTGCCAGCAGCCTGAGGGCGGTCCTTAATGAAGAACTGTTTTTT.

J is TRBJ2-1 and V is TRBV7-2, with D perhaps matching TRBD1 (6 bases). Per the germline V gene, CDR1 is SGHTA and CDR2 is FQGNSA. The CDR3 has 13 amino acids. V lost 2 bases, J lost 7 bases, and 9 bases lay in between. The chain's CDR3 is CASSLPGENEQFF. The CDR3 nucleotides are TGTGCCAGCAGCTTACCAGGGGAGAATGAGCAGTTCTTC.

In DNA, the CDR3 is TGCGCCAGCAGCCAAGGTCTCCGAGAGACCCAGTACTTC. It is translated as CASSQGLRETQYF. The chain employs TRBV4-3 and TRBJ2-5; no definite D call. V shed 1 base and J shed 4 bases, with 7 bases lying between them. The CDR3 extends over 13 amino acids. Germline lookup yields CDR1 LGHNA and CDR2 YSLEER.

The J gene is TRBJ1-2, the V gene TRBV5-4; 8 bases align to TRBD1. The CDR3 runs 16 residues. From germline, CDR1 is SGHNT and CDR2 YYREEE (reference sequence). J lost 2 bases, V lost 5 bases, and 11 bases had no gene match. CDR3 nucleotide sequence: TGTGCCAGCAGATCCGGGACAGGTGCTAAGAACTATGGCTACACCTTC. Its translation is CASRSGTGAKNYGYTF.

The genes are TRBV3-1 and TRBJ2-5; D is tentatively TRBD1 or TRBD2 (5 bases each). The end of the DNA is better explained by TRBJ2-1, so the J call may be wrong. The V gene's germline CDR1 is LGHDT and CDR2 YNNKEL (reference sequence). CDR3 length: 18 residues. The CDR3 nucleotides read TGTGCCAGCAGCCTCCTTGGAGGACGCAGGGTGTCTGGCAATGAGCAGTTCTTC. Its translation is CASSLLGGRRVSGNEQFF.

This clonotype has a handful of counts. The CDR3 DNA follows: TGCGCCAGCAGCCAAGTGTCCTATCCGACGTTTTCCTACAATGAGCAGTTCTTC. It encodes CASSQVSYPTFSYNEQFF. V is TRBV4-3 and J is TRBJ2-1; D gene unclear. The V gene lost 1 base and the J gene lost 1 base, with 17 bases spanning the gap. Germline CDR1 and CDR2: LGHNA and YSLEER. The CDR3 is made up of 18 amino acids.

This clonotype has a handful of counts. The chain links TRBV12-5 to TRBJ2-5, with D perhaps TRBD1 (5 bases). Germline V gene lookup returns CDR1 LGHNT and CDR2 FRNRAP. This CDR3 is 13 amino acids long. The V end was cut by 5 bases, the J end by 4 bases, with 11 bases between. In DNA form, the CDR3 reads TGTGCTAGTGGTGGACAAGGCATAGAGACCCAGTACTTC. This encodes CASGGQGIETQYF.

In regard to this clonotype: A much larger clone differs by one base, so this may be a read error. This chain uses TRBV2 with TRBJ2-5; 8 positions agree with TRBD1. Trimming at V came to 2 bases and at J to 7 bases, leaving 15 bases not matched to a gene. This CDR3 has 17 residues. The V gene's germline CDR1 is SNHLY and CDR2 FYNNEI. CDR3 nucleotides: TGTGCCAGCAGTGAATTGGTGGTCAGGACAGGGCGAGGGACCCAGTACTTC. Its translation is CASSELVVRTGRGTQYF.

This clonotype was picked up a small number of times. J is TRBJ2-2 and V is TRBV12-3 or TRBV12-4; 7 nucleotides align to TRBD1. After removal of 4 bases from V and 4 bases from J, the junction contained 12 bases not matched to a gene. The CDR3 contains 17 residues. CDR3 amino acids: CASSSRSGTVATGELFF. CDR3 sequence (DNA): TGTGCCAGCAGTTCTCGGTCCGGGACAGTTGCCACCGGGGAGCTGTTTTTT.

About this clonotype: A junction end diverges from the germline sequence, so it may reflect a read error. V usage is TRBV5-1 and J usage is TRBJ1-1; D is undetermined. This CDR3 has 13 residues. Per the germline V gene, CDR1 is SGHRS and CDR2 is YFSETQ. The CDR3 nucleotides are TGCGCCAGCAGTTTGGTGGCGGAGACTGAAGCTTTCTTT. This gives the protein CASSLVAETEAFF.

The chain uses TRBV2 and TRBJ2-3; D gene unclear. The germline V and J ends were trimmed by 4 bases and 4 bases, with 6 bases remaining between them. This CDR3 has 12 residues. Per the germline V gene, CDR1 is SNHLY and CDR2 is FYNNEI. This chain's CDR3 is CASSVFPDTQYF. The CDR3 DNA is TGTGCCAGCAGTGTCTTCCCAGATACGCAGTATTTT.

About this clonotype: One junction end disagrees with the germline gene, perhaps due to a read error. The J gene is TRBJ2-4, the V gene TRBV20-1, with D possibly TRBD2 on 6 matching bases. CDR1 is DFQATT, CDR2 SNEGSKA, per germline (reference sequence). The CDR3 runs to 13 residues. The CDR3 here is CSAWEVAKNIRYF. The CDR3 DNA reads as TGCAGTGCTTGGGAGGTCGCCAAAAACATTCGGTACTTC.

This clonotype was counted ten times or more. The chain joins TRBV7-3 to TRBJ1-1; TRBD1 agrees at 7 bases. The CDR3 loop spans 15 amino acids. V was clipped by 5 bases and J by 1 base; unmatched bases: 7. Germline assignment: CDR1 SGHTA and CDR2 FQGTGA. CDR3 residues: CASSPQGGKNTEAFF. The CDR3 DNA sequence: TGTGCCAGCAGCCCCCAGGGGGGCAAGAACACTGAAGCTTTCTTT.

A few counts support this clonotype. V usage is TRBV7-2 and J usage is TRBJ1-6; 9 bases map to TRBD1. Germline V gene lookup returns CDR1 SGHTA and CDR2 FQGNSA. Trimming at V came to 5 bases and at J to 9 bases, leaving 8 bases not matched to a gene. There are 15 residues in the CDR3. CDR3 amino acids: CASSGYIQGASPLHF. CDR3 DNA: TGTGCCAGCAGCGGATATATACAGGGGGCTTCACCCCTCCACTTT.

This clonotype was found a few times. The chain is built from TRBV6-2 or TRBV6-3 and TRBJ2-7; 11 bases are shared with TRBD1. CDR3 size: 14 residues. Germline CDR1 is MNHEY and CDR2 is SVGEGT. J was trimmed by 5 bases and V by 0 bases; bases with no gene match: 0. The CDR3 reads CASSYSGQGDEQYF. The CDR3 bases are TGTGCCAGCAGTTACTCGGGACAGGGGGACGAGCAGTACTTC.